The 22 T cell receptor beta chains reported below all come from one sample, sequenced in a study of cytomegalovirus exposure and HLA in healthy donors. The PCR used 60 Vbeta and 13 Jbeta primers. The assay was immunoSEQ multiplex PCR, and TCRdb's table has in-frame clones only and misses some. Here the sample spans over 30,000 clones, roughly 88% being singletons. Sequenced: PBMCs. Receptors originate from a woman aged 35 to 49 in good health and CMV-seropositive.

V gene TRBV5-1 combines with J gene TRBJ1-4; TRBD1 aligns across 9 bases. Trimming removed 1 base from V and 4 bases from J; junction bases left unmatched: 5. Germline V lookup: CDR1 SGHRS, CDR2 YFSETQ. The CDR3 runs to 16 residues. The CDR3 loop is CASSLLGQGLNEKLFF. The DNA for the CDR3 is TGCGCCAGCAGCTTGCTGGGACAGGGACTTAATGAAAAACTGTTTTTT.

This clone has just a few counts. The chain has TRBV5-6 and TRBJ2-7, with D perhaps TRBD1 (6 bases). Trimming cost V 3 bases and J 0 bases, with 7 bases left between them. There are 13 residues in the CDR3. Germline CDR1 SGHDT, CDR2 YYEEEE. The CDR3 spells CASSWDNSYEQYF. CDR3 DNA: TGTGCCAGCAGCTGGGACAACTCCTACGAGCAGTACTTC. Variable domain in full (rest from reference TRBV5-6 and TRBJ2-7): DAGVTQSPTHLIKTRGQQVTLRCSPKSGHDTVSWYQQALGQGPQFIFQYYEEEERQRGNFPDRFSGHQFPNYSSELNVNALLLGDSALYLCASSWDNSYEQYFGPGTRLTVT.

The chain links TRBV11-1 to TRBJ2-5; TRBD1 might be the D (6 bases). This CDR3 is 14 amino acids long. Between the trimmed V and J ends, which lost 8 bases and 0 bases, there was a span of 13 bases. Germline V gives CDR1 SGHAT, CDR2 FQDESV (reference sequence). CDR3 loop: CASRFAGDQETQYF. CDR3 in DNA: TGTGCCAGCCGATTTGCAGGGGACCAAGAGACCCAGTACTTC.

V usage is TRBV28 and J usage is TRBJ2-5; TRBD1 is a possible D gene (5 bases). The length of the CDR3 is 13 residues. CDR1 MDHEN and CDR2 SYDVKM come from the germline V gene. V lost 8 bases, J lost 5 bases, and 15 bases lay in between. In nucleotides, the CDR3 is TGTGCCAGCGGGCCGACAGACCTGGAGACCCAGTACTTC. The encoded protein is CASGPTDLETQYF.

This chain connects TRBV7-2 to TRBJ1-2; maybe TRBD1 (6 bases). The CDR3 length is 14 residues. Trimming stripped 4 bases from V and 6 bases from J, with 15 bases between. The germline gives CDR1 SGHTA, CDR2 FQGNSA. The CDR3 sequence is CASSWTAVGNGYTF. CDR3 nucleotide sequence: TGTGCCAGCAGCTGGACAGCAGTGGGGAATGGCTACACCTTC.

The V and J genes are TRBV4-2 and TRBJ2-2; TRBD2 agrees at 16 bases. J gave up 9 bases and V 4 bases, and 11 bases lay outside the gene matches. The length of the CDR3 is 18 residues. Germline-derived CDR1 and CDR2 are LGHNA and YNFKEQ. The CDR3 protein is CASSRPGTSGGVGRELFF. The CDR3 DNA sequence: TGTGCCAGCAGCCGCCCCGGGACTAGCGGGGGGGTCGGGCGGGAGCTGTTTTTT.

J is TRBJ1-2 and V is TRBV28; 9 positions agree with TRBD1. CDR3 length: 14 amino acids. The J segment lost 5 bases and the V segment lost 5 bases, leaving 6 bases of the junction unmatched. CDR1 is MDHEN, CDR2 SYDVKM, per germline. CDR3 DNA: TGTGCCAGCAGTATCGGGACAGGGTTATATGGCTACACCTTC. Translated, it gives CASSIGTGLYGYTF.

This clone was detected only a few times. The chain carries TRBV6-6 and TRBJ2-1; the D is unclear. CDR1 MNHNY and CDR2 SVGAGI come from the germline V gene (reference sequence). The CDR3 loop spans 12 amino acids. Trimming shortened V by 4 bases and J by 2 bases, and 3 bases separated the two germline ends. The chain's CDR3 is CASSSAYNEQFF. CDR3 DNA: TGTGCCAGCAGTTCAGCCTACAATGAGCAGTTCTTC.

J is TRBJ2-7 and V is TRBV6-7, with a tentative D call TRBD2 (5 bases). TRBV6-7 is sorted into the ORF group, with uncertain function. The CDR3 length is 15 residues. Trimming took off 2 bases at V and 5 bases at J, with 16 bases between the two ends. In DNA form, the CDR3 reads TGTGCCAGCAGTTACAAACTAGGAGGAACCCACGAGCAGTACTTC. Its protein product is CASSYKLGGTHEQYF.

CDR3 protein: CASSYSRRTGELFF. The CDR3 region has the DNA TGTGCCAGCAGTTACTCGAGGCGCACCGGGGAGCTGTTTTTT. The V and J genes are TRBV6-5 and TRBJ2-2; no firm D call. The CDR3 consists of 14 residues. Between the trimmed V and J ends, which lost 0 bases and 4 bases, there was a span of 6 bases. Germline CDR1 MNHEY, CDR2 SVGAGI.

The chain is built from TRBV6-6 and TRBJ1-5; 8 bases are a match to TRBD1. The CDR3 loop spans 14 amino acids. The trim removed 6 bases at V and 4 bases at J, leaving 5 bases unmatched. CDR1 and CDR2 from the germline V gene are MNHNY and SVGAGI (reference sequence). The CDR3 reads CASRPTGGNQPQHF. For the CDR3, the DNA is TGTGCCAGCAGACCCACAGGGGGGAATCAGCCCCAGCATTTT.

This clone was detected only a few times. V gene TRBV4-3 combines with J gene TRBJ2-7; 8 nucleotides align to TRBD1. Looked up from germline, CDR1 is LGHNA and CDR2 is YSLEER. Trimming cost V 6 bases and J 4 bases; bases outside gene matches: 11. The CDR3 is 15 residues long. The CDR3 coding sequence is TGCGCCAGCAGTTACTCCGGGACAGGAGAGTACGAGCAGTACTTC. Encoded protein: CASSYSGTGEYEQYF.

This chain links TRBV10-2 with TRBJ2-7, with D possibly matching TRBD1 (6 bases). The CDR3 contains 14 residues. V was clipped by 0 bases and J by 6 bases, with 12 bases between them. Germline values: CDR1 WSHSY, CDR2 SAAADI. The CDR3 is CASSESKGVLEQYF. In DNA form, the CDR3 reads TGCGCCAGCAGTGAGTCGAAGGGGGTCCTCGAGCAGTACTTC.

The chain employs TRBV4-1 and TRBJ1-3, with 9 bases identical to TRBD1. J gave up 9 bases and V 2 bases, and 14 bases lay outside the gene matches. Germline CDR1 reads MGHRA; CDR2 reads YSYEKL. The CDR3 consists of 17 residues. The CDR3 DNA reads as TGCGCCAGCAGCCAATTGGGACAGGGTCCCTCTTCGGGCACCATATATTTT. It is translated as CASSQLGQGPSSGTIYF.

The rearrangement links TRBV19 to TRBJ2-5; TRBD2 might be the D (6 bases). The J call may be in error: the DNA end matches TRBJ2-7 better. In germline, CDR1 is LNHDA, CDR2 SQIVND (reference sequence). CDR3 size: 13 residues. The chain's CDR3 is CASGWRGSYEQYF. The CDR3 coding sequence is TGTGCCAGTGGCTGGCGGGGATCCTACGAGCAGTACTTC.

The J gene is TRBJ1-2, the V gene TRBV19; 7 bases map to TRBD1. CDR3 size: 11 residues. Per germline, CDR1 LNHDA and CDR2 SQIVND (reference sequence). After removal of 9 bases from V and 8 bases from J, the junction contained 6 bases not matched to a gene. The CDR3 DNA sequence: TGTGCCAGCAGGGGGACGGGAGGCTACACCTTC. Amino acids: CASRGTGGYTF. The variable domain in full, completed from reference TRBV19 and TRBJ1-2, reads DGGITQSPKYLFRKEGQNVTLSCEQNLNHDAMYWYRQDPGQGLRLIYYSQIVNDFQKGDIAEGYSVSREKKESFPLTVTSAQKNPTAFYLCASRGTGGYTFGSGTRLTVV.

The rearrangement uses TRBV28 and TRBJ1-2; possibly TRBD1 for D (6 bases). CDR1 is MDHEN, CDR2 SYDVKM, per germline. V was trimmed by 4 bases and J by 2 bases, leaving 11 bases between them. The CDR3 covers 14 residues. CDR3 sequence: CASSSGQWNYGYTF. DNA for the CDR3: TGTGCCAGCAGTTCCGGACAGTGGAACTATGGCTACACCTTC.

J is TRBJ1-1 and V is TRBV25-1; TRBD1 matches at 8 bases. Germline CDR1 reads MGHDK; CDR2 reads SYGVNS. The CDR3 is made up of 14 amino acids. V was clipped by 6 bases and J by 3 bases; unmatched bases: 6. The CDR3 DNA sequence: TGTGCCAGCAGCGAGACAGGGGTGTACACTGAAGCTTTCTTT. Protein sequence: CASSETGVYTEAFF.

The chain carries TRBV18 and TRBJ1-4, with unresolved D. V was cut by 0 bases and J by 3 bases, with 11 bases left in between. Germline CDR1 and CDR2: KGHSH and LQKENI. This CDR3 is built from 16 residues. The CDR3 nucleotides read TGTGCCAGCTCACCACCCGGGGTCTTGGCTAATGAAAAACTGTTTTTT. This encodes CASSPPGVLANEKLFF.

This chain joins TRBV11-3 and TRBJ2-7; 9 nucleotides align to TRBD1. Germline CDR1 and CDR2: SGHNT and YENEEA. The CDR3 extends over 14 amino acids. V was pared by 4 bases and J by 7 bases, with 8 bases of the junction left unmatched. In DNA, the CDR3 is TGTGCCAGCAGCTCCCCGGGACAGGGTCGGGAGCAGTACTTC. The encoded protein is CASSSPGQGREQYF.

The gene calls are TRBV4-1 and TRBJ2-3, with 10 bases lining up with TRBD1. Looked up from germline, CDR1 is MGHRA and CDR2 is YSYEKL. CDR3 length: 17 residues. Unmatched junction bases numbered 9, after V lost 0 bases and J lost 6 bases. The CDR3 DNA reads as TGCGCCAGCAGCCAAGATGGGTACGACAGGGGGCTTGATACGCAGTATTTT. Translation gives CASSQDGYDRGLDTQYF.

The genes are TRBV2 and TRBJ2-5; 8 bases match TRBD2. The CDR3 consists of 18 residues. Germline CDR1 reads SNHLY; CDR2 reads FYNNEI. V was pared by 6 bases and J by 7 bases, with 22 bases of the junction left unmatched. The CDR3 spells CASRLVGGTGLDEGTQYF. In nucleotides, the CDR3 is TGTGCCAGCAGACTGGTTGGGGGAACGGGACTAGATGAGGGGACCCAGTACTTC.